These 17 T cell receptor beta chains were sequenced from one sample in a study of T cell responses to AZD1222 COVID-19 vaccine. Clones were sequenced by immunoSEQ multiplex PCR, and TCRdb holds only the in-frame ones, with some missing. The table has roughly 92,000 clones, roughly nine tenths seen once. This specimen consisted of peripheral blood, obtained 28 days after the second AZD1222 dose. The source of these receptors is an adult who received the AZD1222 COVID-19 vaccine.

The V gene is TRBV6-5, the J gene TRBJ1-6, with TRBD1 as a possible D gene (5 bases). The V gene lost 8 bases and the J gene lost 10 bases, with 12 bases spanning the gap. This CDR3 comprises 12 residues. Germline CDR1 and CDR2: MNHEY and SVGAGI. As DNA, the CDR3 is TGTGCCAGCGAGGGTGGGGGATCACCCCTCCACTTT. As protein: CASEGGGSPLHF.

The chain joins TRBV10-3 to TRBJ1-5; D not resolved. The CDR3 is made up of 12 amino acids. V was shortened by 6 bases and J by 7 bases, with 10 bases between the two germline ends. CDR1 and CDR2 from the germline V gene are ENHRY and SYGVKD. The CDR3 bases are TGTGCCATCAGCGATAAGCAACAGCCCCAGCATTTT. This translates into CAISDKQQPQHF.

The genes are TRBV7-2 and TRBJ2-7, with a weak D call TRBD1 (5 bases). Germline values: CDR1 SGHTA, CDR2 FQGNSA. V was trimmed by 0 bases and J by 3 bases, leaving 12 bases between them. The CDR3 consists of 15 residues. CDR3 sequence reads: CASSLAPQGYYEQYF. CDR3 DNA sequence: TGTGCCAGCAGCTTAGCGCCCCAGGGTTACTACGAGCAGTACTTC.

This clone was detected only once. V is TRBV5-4 and J is TRBJ1-1; unclear D gene. V shed 0 bases and J shed 1 base, with 4 bases lying between them. CDR1 is SGHNT, CDR2 YYREEE, per germline (reference sequence). CDR3 length: 13 residues. The CDR3 DNA follows: TGTGCCAGCAGCTTGGAGGGGAACACTGAAGCTTTCTTT. It is translated as CASSLEGNTEAFF.

V is TRBV24-1 and J is TRBJ2-3, with 10 bases lining up with TRBD1. V lost 9 bases and J lost 5; bases outside the gene matches: 13. Germline-derived CDR1 and CDR2 are KGHDR and SFDVKD. The CDR3 totals 16 residues. CDR3 sequence reads: CATSTTGTGEGDTQYF. In nucleotides, the CDR3 is TGTGCCACCTCGACCACCGGGACAGGGGAAGGAGATACGCAGTATTTT.

The J gene is TRBJ1-1, the V gene TRBV5-1; maybe TRBD1 (6 bases). V gave up 3 bases and J gave up 4 bases, with 13 bases separating them. The CDR3 has 14 amino acids. Germline-derived CDR1 and CDR2 are SGHRS and YFSETQ. The CDR3 DNA is TGCGCCAGCAGCTGGACAGCAGGGAGCACTGAAGCTTTCTTT. Translating it yields CASSWTAGSTEAFF.

J is TRBJ2-2 and V is TRBV6-5; D remains ambiguous. The CDR3 loop spans 13 amino acids. Germline V gene lookup returns CDR1 MNHEY and CDR2 SVGAGI. The ends were cut back, 3 bases at V and 7 bases at J, with 9 bases in the middle. CDR3 loop: CASSYEFHGELFF. CDR3 nucleotides: TGTGCCAGCAGTTATGAATTTCACGGGGAGCTGTTTTTT.

J is TRBJ1-1 and V is TRBV6-5, with TRBD1 matching over 9 bases. CDR3 length equals 16 residues. Germline CDR1 MNHEY, CDR2 SVGAGI. V shed 2 bases, J shed 4 bases, and the junction held 8 bases outside the gene matches. Here the CDR3 reads CASSYGTGGAVTEAFF. DNA for the CDR3: TGTGCCAGCAGTTACGGTACAGGGGGCGCAGTCACTGAAGCTTTCTTT.

For this clone: Other DNA sequences of this sample code for an identical CDR3. The chain employs TRBV5-1 and TRBJ1-1; D not certain. The V gene's germline CDR1 is SGHRS and CDR2 YFSETQ. The CDR3 extends over 14 amino acids. Trimming shortened V by 2 bases and J by 0 bases, and 8 bases separated the two germline ends. CDR3 residues: CASSLTGLNTEAFF. The CDR3 DNA reads TGCGCCAGCAGCTTAACCGGGTTGAACACTGAAGCTTTCTTT.

This clone was counted between two and nine times. The chain employs TRBV5-3 and TRBJ1-5, with 7 bases lining up with TRBD1. TRBV5-3 is sorted into the ORF group, with uncertain function. The CDR3 spans 16 residues. J lost 6 bases, V lost 3 bases, and 12 bases had no gene match. The CDR3 region has the DNA TGTGCCAGAAGCTGTGGACAGGAGGCGACCTGTCAGCCCCAGCATTTT. Amino acids: CARSCGQEATCQPQHF.

The genes are TRBV7-5 and TRBJ1-6; the D call in the table, TRBD1, was not verified against the DNA. TRBV7-5 is described as a pseudogene. The CDR3 spans 16 residues. The CDR3 DNA follows: TGTGCCAGAAGCTTACCTAGGGGGTTTACTCGGTCACCCCTCCACTTT. Protein product: CARSLPRGFTRSPLHF.

This chain uses TRBV5-1 with TRBJ1-2; the match to TRBD1 covers 7 bases. Germline-derived CDR1 and CDR2 are SGHRS and YFSETQ. Trimming cost V 4 bases and J 4 bases; bases outside gene matches: 10. The CDR3 extends over 15 amino acids. The CDR3 loop is CASSPGTEGSYGYTF. In DNA, the CDR3 is TGCGCCAGCAGCCCTGGGACAGAAGGGAGCTATGGCTACACCTTC.

The genes are TRBV10-3 and TRBJ2-7; the D gene is possibly TRBD1 (6 bases). Looked up from germline, CDR1 is ENHRY and CDR2 is SYGVKD. V lost 2 bases to trimming and J lost 6 bases, with 20 bases between them. This CDR3 is built from 16 residues. CDR3 loop: CAISELGDNPRPEQYF. CDR3 DNA sequence: TGTGCCATCAGTGAGCTAGGGGACAATCCTAGGCCCGAGCAGTACTTC.

V usage is TRBV25-1 and J usage is TRBJ2-3, with 8 bases lining up with TRBD2. J gave up 4 bases and V 3 bases, and 9 bases lay outside the gene matches. Germline-derived CDR1 and CDR2 are MGHDK and SYGVNS. The CDR3 runs 16 residues. The CDR3 protein is CASSDPALAGSDTQYF. The CDR3 DNA reads TGTGCCAGCAGTGACCCGGCGCTAGCGGGCTCAGATACGCAGTATTTT.

This clone was observed a single time. The chain has TRBV4-1 and TRBJ2-7; tentative D call: TRBD1 (6 bases). Looked up from germline, CDR1 is MGHRA and CDR2 is YSYEKL. V lost 1 base, J lost 3 bases, and 10 bases lay in between. The CDR3 totals 14 residues. The CDR3 nucleotides are TGCGCCAGCAGCCAAGGACAGGTCTTCTACGAGCAGTACTTC. It codes for CASSQGQVFYEQYF.

CDR3 DNA: TGTGCCAGCAGCGTAGATATCCGGACGGGGAATGAGCAGTTCTTC. Translating gives CASSVDIRTGNEQFF. The chain combines TRBV9 with TRBJ2-1; possible D gene TRBD2, 5 bases. The germline gives CDR1 SGDLS, CDR2 YYNGEE. Trimming took off 0 bases at V and 7 bases at J, with 14 bases between the two ends. The CDR3 has 15 amino acids.

This clone has only one observation. The rearrangement links TRBV10-3 to TRBJ2-2; D perhaps matches TRBD1 (5 bases). Germline CDR1 and CDR2: ENHRY and SYGVKD. V was shortened by 3 bases and J by 4 bases, with 9 bases between the two germline ends. The CDR3 is 14 residues long. CDR3 protein: CAISESGRTGELFF. Written as DNA, the CDR3 is TGTGCCATCAGTGAATCAGGGCGCACCGGGGAGCTGTTTTTT.